These 25 T cell receptor beta chains were all obtained from the same sample, sequenced in a study of blood T cells in healthy people across ages. Together with a sample-barcoded 5' primer, a J-beta primer mix was included in a second PCR lasting roughly 6 to 12 cycles. TCRdb re-called the 5' RACE reads through MiXCR, storing one row per CDR3 protein. The sample contains about 1,600,000 distinct CDR3 sequences, about 40% of which appear only once. The sequenced material came from blood. These receptors were collected from a woman younger than 30 in good health.

V usage is TRBV3-1 and J usage is TRBJ2-5, with 13 bases lining up with TRBD2. Near its end, the DNA agrees better with TRBJ2-7, so the J call may be wrong. The CDR3 covers 19 residues. Germline CDR1 and CDR2: LGHDT and YNNKEL (reference sequence). The CDR3 region has the DNA TGTGCCAGCAGCCAAGATATTAATGGACTAGCGGGAGCACTTGGCGAGCAGTACTTC. It translates to CASSQDINGLAGALGEQYF.

The rearrangement uses TRBV7-2 and TRBJ1-4; the D is unclear. Germline CDR1 is SGHTA and CDR2 is FQGNSA. This CDR3 comprises 13 residues. V shed 2 bases and J shed 8 bases, with 9 bases lying between them. The CDR3 region is CASSLLGGEKLFF. CDR3 nucleotide sequence: TGTGCCAGCAGCTTATTAGGAGGGGAAAAACTGTTTTTT.

The chain carries TRBV24-1 and TRBJ2-2, with 12 nucleotides matching TRBD2. Germline loops: CDR1 KGHDR, CDR2 SFDVKD. The CDR3 sequence is 18 residues long. The V segment lost 1 base and the J segment 6 bases; nucleotides outside the gene matches: 8. CDR3 amino acids: CATSDLIGGLAGPGELFF. The CDR3 coding sequence is TGTGCCACCAGTGATTTAATCGGTGGACTAGCGGGACCCGGGGAGCTGTTTTTT.

V is TRBV21-1 and J is TRBJ2-7; TRBD1, as called in the table, went unchecked against the DNA. TRBV21-1 is a listed pseudogene. The CDR3 extends over 13 amino acids. The CDR3 nucleotides are TGTGCCAGCAGCAAAAGGGGTGCACTGGAGCAGTACTTC. This sequence encodes CASSKRGALEQYF.

The chain couples TRBV7-2 to TRBJ2-5; no firm D call. The CDR3 consists of 14 residues. The germline V gene has CDR1 SGHTA and CDR2 FQGNSA. The V gene lost 3 bases and the J gene lost 6 bases, with 14 bases spanning the gap. Here the CDR3 DNA reads TGTGCCAGCAGCTTCCGGACCGGCAGTCAGACCCAGTACTTC. This sequence encodes CASSFRTGSQTQYF.

This clonotype occurred a few times. This sequence joins TRBV11-2 and TRBJ2-3, with D uncertain. The V gene lost 1 base and the J gene lost 7 bases, with 6 bases spanning the gap. This CDR3 has 12 amino acids. Germline V gene data show CDR1 as SGHAT and CDR2 as FQNNGV. The CDR3 is CASSLGLNTQYF. For the CDR3, the DNA is TGTGCCAGCAGCTTAGGTCTTAATACGCAGTATTTT.

The table lists this clonotype with a few counts. CDR3 loop: CASSHGGSYTF. DNA of the CDR3: TGTGCCAGCAGCCATGGGGGGAGCTACACCTTC. This rearrangement joins TRBV7-3 to TRBJ1-2; TRBD1 might be the D (5 bases). Germline loops: CDR1 SGHTA, CDR2 FQGTGA. The CDR3 sequence is 11 residues long. The ends were cut back, 5 bases at V and 9 bases at J, with 10 bases in the middle.

CDR3: CASRELAGESIGGQYF. For the CDR3, the DNA is TGTGCCAGCAGGGAATTAGCGGGGGAATCAATCGGTGGGCAGTATTTT. This chain links TRBV21-1 with TRBJ2-3; the tabulated D call, TRBD2, remains unverified against the DNA. TRBV21-1 is a listed pseudogene. The CDR3 extends over 16 amino acids.

The chain carries TRBV28 and TRBJ1-5; tentative D call: TRBD1 (5 bases). CDR1 is MDHEN and CDR2 is SYDVKM in the germline V gene. V lost 5 bases, J lost 4 bases, and 12 bases lay in between. This CDR3 comprises 14 residues. CDR3 DNA: TGTGCCAGCAGTCCTGGACACGTTAATCAGCCCCAGCATTTT. Translating gives CASSPGHVNQPQHF.

The rearrangement joins TRBV10-2 to TRBJ1-1, with D possibly matching TRBD1 (5 bases). The germline CDR1 and CDR2 sequences are WSHSY and SAAADI. The CDR3 covers 15 residues. Trimming left V 7 bases short and J 1 base short, with 16 bases between. The CDR3 reads CASTQMGPSNTEAFF. The DNA for the CDR3 is TGCGCCAGCACCCAGATGGGACCTTCGAACACTGAAGCTTTCTTT.

The chain combines TRBV14 with TRBJ2-7, with 8 nucleotides matching TRBD1. Germline assignment: CDR1 SGHDN and CDR2 FVKESK. Losses at the gene ends were 4 bases for V and 3 bases for J; bases not matched to a gene: 11. This CDR3 has 16 amino acids. The CDR3 DNA sequence: TGTGCCAGCAGCCCGTTGGGACAGGTCCAACTCTACGAGCAGTACTTC. Residues: CASSPLGQVQLYEQYF.

This clonotype was found a few times. V and J are TRBV14 and TRBJ2-1; D perhaps matches TRBD1 (5 bases). The germline gives CDR1 SGHDN, CDR2 FVKESK. The V gene lost 1 base and the J gene lost 0 bases, with 13 bases spanning the gap. The CDR3 covers 17 residues. Here the CDR3 DNA reads TGTGCCAGCAGCCAAGTTAGACAGCCAAGCTCCTACAATGAGCAGTTCTTC. This translates into CASSQVRQPSSYNEQFF.

The chain carries TRBV20-1 and TRBJ2-2; D gene unclear. In germline, CDR1 is DFQATT, CDR2 SNEGSKA (reference sequence). The CDR3 has 12 residues. The V end was cut by 3 bases, the J end by 6 bases, with 8 bases between. In nucleotides, the CDR3 is TGCAGTGCTAGGCCGAAATCCGGGGAGCTGTTTTTT. Translation: CSARPKSGELFF.

The sample holds a few counts of this clonotype. The CDR3 region has the DNA TGCAGTGCTGAACGACTAGCGGGAGTGCCAGATACGCAGTATTTT. This codes for CSAERLAGVPDTQYF. This chain joins TRBV20-1 and TRBJ2-3; 12 positions match TRBD2. The germline V gene encodes CDR1 DFQATT and CDR2 SNEGSKA (reference sequence). The CDR3 sequence is 15 residues long. Trimming at V came to 5 bases and at J to 4 bases, leaving 7 bases not matched to a gene.

The chain is built from TRBV29-1 and TRBJ1-1, with D possibly being TRBD1 (5 bases). Germline V CDR1 and CDR2: SQVTM, ANQGSEA. V was pared by 1 base and J by 8 bases, with 11 bases between. This CDR3 comprises 12 residues. CDR3 residues: CSVEAGREEAFF. The CDR3 DNA sequence: TGCAGCGTTGAAGCGGGGCGAGAGGAAGCTTTCTTT. Full variable domain (missing parts from reference TRBV29-1 and TRBJ1-1): SAVISQKPSRDICQRGTSLTIQCQVDSQVTMMFWYRQQPGQSLTLIATANQGSEATYESGFVIDKFPISRPNLTFSTLTVSNMSPEDSSIYLCSVEAGREEAFFGQGTRLTVV.

The J gene is TRBJ1-1, the V gene TRBV5-5, with D unclear. Deletions cut 1 base from V and 0 bases from J, with 10 bases between. CDR3 length equals 15 residues. Germline CDR1 and CDR2: SGHKS and YYEKEE (reference sequence). The CDR3 is CASSLLALMNTEAFF. CDR3 sequence (DNA): TGTGCCAGCAGCTTGCTAGCCTTAATGAACACTGAAGCTTTCTTT. Drawing the rest from reference TRBV5-5 and TRBJ1-1, the complete variable domain is DAGVTQSPTHLIKTRGQQVTLRCSPISGHKSVSWYQQVLGQGPQFIFQYYEKEERGRGNFPDRFSARQFPNYSSELNVNALLLGDSALYLCASSLLALMNTEAFFGQGTRLTVV.

The CDR3 DNA is TGTGCCAGCAGTTTACTGATGGCCTATGGCTACACCTTC. It translates to CASSLLMAYGYTF. The chain has TRBV12-3 or TRBV12-4 and TRBJ1-2; D gene unclear. The V and J ends lost 2 bases and 4 bases respectively, with 8 bases between them. The CDR3 is 13 residues long.

This clonotype has only a few counts. The rearrangement joins TRBV7-3 to TRBJ2-3; D perhaps matches TRBD2 (7 bases). Trimming left V 2 bases short and J 5 bases short, with 14 bases between. CDR3 length: 15 amino acids. CDR1 is SGHTA, CDR2 FQGTGA, per germline. CDR3 amino acids: CASSLWGGRLDTQYF. The CDR3 DNA sequence: TGTGCCAGCAGCTTATGGGGGGGGCGCTTAGATACGCAGTATTTT.

The chain uses TRBV6-1 and TRBJ2-7; D is unresolved. V was pared by 6 bases and J by 2 bases, with 8 bases between. The CDR3 spans 12 residues. The germline V gene encodes CDR1 MNHNS and CDR2 SASEGT. CDR3 region: CASRNLAYEQYF. The CDR3 bases are TGTGCCAGCAGGAATCTGGCCTACGAGCAGTACTTC.

This rearrangement joins TRBV5-1 to TRBJ2-2, with 14 bases that match TRBD2. The junction had 14 bases not matched to a gene; V was cut back by 4 bases and J by 0 bases. CDR3 length equals 21 residues. The V gene's germline CDR1 is SGHRS and CDR2 YFSETQ. The CDR3 DNA is TGCGCCAGCAGCCCGTTTAAAACCGGGACTAGCGGGGGATCGAACACCGGGGAGCTGTTTTTT. This codes for CASSPFKTGTSGGSNTGELFF.

V usage is TRBV7-2 and J usage is TRBJ1-5; the D is unclear. The ends were cut back, 7 bases at V and 2 bases at J, with 15 bases in the middle. The CDR3 has 15 amino acids. CDR1 and CDR2 from the germline V gene are SGHTA and FQGNSA. The CDR3 DNA is TGTGCCAGCACCACAGACCCTTCGGGCAATCAGCCCCAGCATTTT. Translating it yields CASTTDPSGNQPQHF.

This clonotype showed up just a few times. This sequence joins TRBV29-1 and TRBJ2-7; perhaps TRBD2 as D (5 bases). The germline V gene has CDR1 SQVTM and CDR2 ANQGSEA. The CDR3 contains 12 residues. V was cut by 7 bases and J by 7 bases, with 17 bases left in between. CDR3: CSAPVGDREQYF. Written as DNA, the CDR3 is TGCAGCGCCCCCGTCGGGGATCGTGAGCAGTACTTC.

About this clonotype: The CDR3 does not close with the conserved phenylalanine or tryptophan, likely indicating a read error. The rearrangement joins TRBV3-1 to TRBJ2-7, with D perhaps TRBD1 (6 bases). Germline V gene sequence: CDR1 LGHDT, CDR2 YNNKEL (reference sequence). This CDR3 spans 14 amino acids. V was clipped by 4 bases and J by 3 bases, with 13 bases between them. Here the CDR3 DNA reads TGTGCCAGCAGCCCAAGCCCGACAGGCTACGAGCAGTACTGC. As protein: CASSPSPTGYEQYC.

This chain links TRBV7-9 with TRBJ1-4; 9 bases fit TRBD1. Germline trimming cut 1 base from V and 6 bases from J; bases unmatched to any gene: 6. The germline V gene encodes CDR1 SEHNR and CDR2 FQNEAQ (reference sequence). This CDR3 contains 16 residues. The CDR3 sequence: CASSLGGQGFYEKLFF. CDR3 in DNA: TGTGCCAGCAGCTTAGGGGGACAGGGCTTCTATGAAAAACTGTTTTTT.

This chain uses TRBV11-2 with TRBJ2-2; TRBD2 matches 7 bases. The CDR3 contains 15 residues. Germline CDR1 is SGHAT and CDR2 is FQNNGV. Losses at the gene ends were 5 bases for V and 8 bases for J; bases not matched to a gene: 11. The CDR3 loop is CASSHAVRGTGELFF. The CDR3 coding sequence is TGTGCCAGCAGCCACGCTGTGCGGGGGACGGGGGAGCTGTTTTTT.